This is a list of T cell receptor beta chains from one sample in a study of cytomegalovirus exposure and HLA in healthy donors. Sequencing was performed with immunoSEQ multiplex PCR; in TCRdb, only in-frame clones are kept and a portion is missing. The sample includes approximately 130,000 clones, roughly 80% of them seen just once. The sample was PBMCs. These receptors were taken from a woman between 40 and 55 years old in good health and CMV-seronegative. Both conserved end residues are part of each CDR3. The order of the fields is D gene, clone size, J gene, V gene, CDR3 protein, CDR3 DNA. A D gene is named only where the DNA matches it firmly. The size of a clone is reported for some rows only, either as once, few or many, or as a class for expanded clones.

- | - | TRBJ1-5 | TRBV19 | CASSIFGFGQPQHF | TGTGCCAGTAGTATATTCGGGTTCGGACAGCCCCAGCATTTT
- | - | TRBJ1-5 | TRBV7-2 | CASSWRGGGDQPQHF | TGTGCCAGCAGCTGGCGGGGAGGTGGCGATCAGCCCCAGCATTTT
TRBD2 | - | TRBJ2-7 | TRBV11-2 | CASSFRGAGTSVFSYEQYF | TGTGCCAGCAGCTTCAGGGGCGCCGGGACTAGCGTATTCTCCTACGAGCAGTACTTC
- | - | TRBJ2-3 | TRBV5-1 | CASSPGSTDTQYF | TGCGCCAGCAGCCCGGGGTCCACAGATACGCAGTATTTT
- | - | TRBJ2-5 | TRBV5-1 | CASSLGPGETQYF | TGCGCCAGCAGCTTGGGGCCGGGGGAGACCCAGTACTTC
TRBD1 | - | TRBJ1-1 | TRBV28 | CASSLGDRATQAFF | TGTGCCAGCAGTTTAGGGGACAGGGCTACCCAAGCTTTCTTT
TRBD1 | - | TRBJ1-1 | TRBV7-9 | CSSSFRTGGFATEAFF | TGTTCCAGCAGCTTCAGGACAGGGGGGTTTGCCACTGAAGCTTTCTTT
- | few | TRBJ1-4 | TRBV4-2 | CASSPMGEAEKLFF | TGTGCCAGCAGCCCGATGGGGGAGGCTGAAAAACTGTTTTTT
TRBD2 | - | TRBJ2-7 | TRBV27 | CASSYLLAGGSYEQYF | TGTGCCAGCAGTTACCTTCTAGCGGGGGGTTCCTACGAGCAGTACTTC
- | - | TRBJ1-1 | TRBV7-8 | CASSHHQNTEAFF | TGTGCCAGCAGCCATCATCAGAACACTGAAGCTTTCTTT
TRBD1 | - | TRBJ1-4 | TRBV4-2 | CASSQDNRGDEKLFF | TGTGCCAGCAGCCAAGACAACAGGGGGGATGAAAAACTGTTTTTT
- | - | TRBJ1-2 | TRBV7-3 | CASSPTGQSGYGYTF | TGTGCCAGCAGTCCGACAGGCCAGTCTGGATATGGCTACACCTTC
- | - | TRBJ2-3 | TRBV5-1 | CASSRGLGATDTQYF | TGCGCCAGCAGCCGAGGATTGGGGGCCACAGATACGCAGTATTTT
- | - | TRBJ2-1 | TRBV5-4 | CASSLPEEGNEQFF | TGTGCCAGCAGCTTGCCTGAGGAGGGCAATGAGCAGTTCTTC
TRBD2 | - | TRBJ2-1 | TRBV25-1 | CASSESGGRGNEQFF | TGTGCCAGCAGTGAATCGGGCGGGAGGGGGAATGAGCAGTTCTTC
TRBD2 | once | TRBJ2-7 | TRBV6-6 | CASSPGLASTYEQYF | TGTGCCAGCAGTCCTGGACTAGCGTCCACCTACGAGCAGTACTTC
- | - | TRBJ1-1 | TRBV6-4 | CASSSQGSTEAFF | TGTGCCAGCAGTTCACAGGGTTCCACTGAAGCTTTCTTT
TRBD1 | - | TRBJ1-1 | TRBV5-1 | CASSPTPGQRAMNTEAFF | TGCGCCAGCAGCCCGACACCGGGACAGCGAGCCATGAACACTGAAGCTTTCTTT
TRBD2 | few | TRBJ2-1 | TRBV4-3 | CASSQDIGTSGYNEQFF | TGCGCCAGCAGCCAAGATATCGGGACTAGCGGCTACAATGAGCAGTTCTTC
TRBD2 | - | TRBJ2-2 | TRBV28 | CASIVGGTHNTGELFF | TGTGCCAGCATTGTCGGGGGGACTCACAACACCGGGGAGCTGTTTTTT
- | - | TRBJ1-4 | TRBV6-5 | CASSYGINEKLFF | TGTGCCAGCAGTTACGGCATAAATGAAAAACTGTTTTTT
- | - | TRBJ2-3 | TRBV7-3 | CASSSTPGGRGTQYF | TGTGCCAGCAGCTCTACGCCCGGGGGTAGGGGTACGCAGTATTTT
TRBD2 | - | TRBJ2-3 | TRBV6-5 | CASSSPGLAGTDTQYF | TGTGCCAGCAGTTCTCCGGGACTAGCGGGCACAGATACGCAGTATTTT
- | - | TRBJ1-3 | TRBV10-2 | CASSEFSRGNTIYF | TGCGCCAGCAGTGAGTTCTCCCGTGGAAACACCATATATTTT
- | - | TRBJ2-1 | TRBV5-1 | CASGAEGTYNEQFF | TGCGCCAGCGGGGCGGAGGGAACCTACAATGAGCAGTTCTTC
TRBD1 | - | TRBJ1-4 | TRBV6-1 | CASSEWDRSEEKLFF | TGTGCCAGCAGCGAATGGGACAGATCGGAAGAAAAACTGTTTTTT
TRBD1 | once | TRBJ2-2 | TRBV6-1 | CASISRGLGELFF | TGTGCCAGCATCAGCAGGGGGCTCGGGGAGCTGTTTTTT
- | - | TRBJ1-1 | TRBV28 | CASIPSGWGAFF | TGTGCCAGCATCCCGAGCGGGTGGGGGGCTTTCTTT
- | - | TRBJ2-1 | TRBV7-9 | CASSLSIPGGEQFF | TGTGCCAGCAGCTTATCCATCCCCGGGGGTGAGCAGTTCTTC
TRBD2 | - | TRBJ2-7 | TRBV28 | CASRGLAYEQYF | TGTGCCAGCAGGGGACTAGCCTACGAGCAGTACTTC
TRBD2 | - | TRBJ2-5 | TRBV7-2 | CASSLLAGVETQYF | TGTGCCAGCAGCTTACTAGCGGGAGTCGAGACCCAGTACTTC
- | - | TRBJ1-5 | TRBV2 | CASSLDQRQPQHF | TGTGCCAGCAGTTTGGATCAGAGGCAGCCCCAGCATTTT
- | few | TRBJ1-2 | TRBV16 | CASSQISPANYGYTF | TGTGCCAGCAGCCAAATCTCGCCAGCTAACTATGGCTACACCTTC
- | - | TRBJ1-1 | TRBV10-3 | CAISNPSTGGWGTEAFF | TGTGCCATCTCTAATCCTTCTACGGGGGGCTGGGGGACTGAAGCTTTCTTT
- | - | TRBJ1-1 | TRBV5-1 | CASNTGTPNTEAFF | TGCGCCAGCAATACAGGGACACCGAACACTGAAGCTTTCTTT
- | few | TRBJ1-4 | TRBV4-3 | CASSQDFRGEKLFF | TGCGCCAGCAGCCAAGATTTCCGGGGAGAAAAACTGTTTTTT
- | - | TRBJ1-2 | TRBV25-1 | CASSVFYGYTF | TGTGCCAGCAGTGTCTTCTATGGCTACACCTTC
TRBD1 | - | TRBJ1-2 | TRBV2 | CASSGDRGYGYTF | TGTGCCAGCAGTGGAGACAGGGGTTATGGCTACACCTTC
- | few | TRBJ2-5 | TRBV28 | CASSSGRETQYF | TGTGCCAGCAGTTCAGGGAGGGAGACCCAGTACTTC
- | few | TRBJ1-1 | TRBV7-9 | CASSLLGSWGRGRGPEAFF | TGTGCCAGCAGCTTGTTAGGATCGTGGGGCAGGGGCCGAGGCCCTGAAGCTTTCTTT
TRBD1 | - | TRBJ2-7 | TRBV2 | CASRDRDRTYEQYF | TGTGCCAGCAGGGACCGGGACAGGACCTACGAGCAGTACTTC
- | - | TRBJ1-1 | TRBV28 | CASSSLPTGKWGTEAFF | TGTGCCAGCAGTTCCCTCCCCACAGGGAAGTGGGGCACTGAAGCTTTCTTT
TRBD1 | - | TRBJ2-5 | TRBV7-9 | CASSLGQTLQETQYF | TGTGCCAGCAGCTTGGGACAGACGCTCCAAGAGACCCAGTACTTC